A selection of T cell receptor beta chains follows, all from one sample in a study of blood T cell repertoires in COVID-19. Data came from immunoSEQ multiplex PCR; TCRdb stores just in-frame clones and leaves some out. The table has some 340,000 clones, 80% to 90% seen once. Source material: peripheral blood. These receptor sequences come from a man aged 30-40 years with active or convalescent COVID-19. CDR3s include the opening cysteine and the closing phenylalanine or tryptophan. A D gene is named only where the DNA matches it firmly. Expanded clones are given a class, and other clones once, few, many or no size at all.

D gene: NA; J gene: TRBJ1-1; V gene: TRBV19; clone size: NA; CDR3 protein: CATSISRNTEAFF; CDR3 DNA: TGTGCCACCTCTATTAGTAGAAACACTGAAGCTTTCTTT
D gene: NA; J gene: TRBJ2-5; V gene: TRBV20-1; clone size: NA; CDR3 protein: CSARQRETQYF; CDR3 DNA: TGCAGTGCCCGCCAGAGGGAGACCCAGTACTTC
D gene: TRBD1; J gene: TRBJ2-1; V gene: TRBV5-4; clone size: NA; CDR3 protein: CASSVIQGAGNEQFF; CDR3 DNA: TGTGCCAGCAGCGTTATTCAGGGGGCTGGTAATGAGCAGTTCTTC
D gene: NA; J gene: TRBJ1-1; V gene: TRBV4-2; clone size: NA; CDR3 protein: CASSQELRGELPNTEAFF; CDR3 DNA: TGTGCCAGCAGCCAAGAACTGCGCGGAGAACTCCCAAACACTGAAGCTTTCTTT
D gene: NA; J gene: TRBJ1-1; V gene: TRBV7-2; clone size: NA; CDR3 protein: CASSLVVGGDTEAFF; CDR3 DNA: TGTGCCAGCAGCTTAGTCGTGGGAGGGGACACTGAAGCTTTCTTT
D gene: TRBD1; J gene: TRBJ2-7; V gene: TRBV11-3; clone size: NA; CDR3 protein: CASSLSAGTGQGGYF; CDR3 DNA: TGTGCCAGCAGCTTATCGGCCGGGACAGGACAGGGTGGGTACTTC
D gene: NA; J gene: TRBJ2-1; V gene: TRBV2; clone size: few; CDR3 protein: CASTGAYNEQFF; CDR3 DNA: TGTGCCAGCACCGGAGCTTACAATGAGCAGTTCTTC
D gene: NA; J gene: TRBJ2-3; V gene: TRBV21-1; clone size: NA; CDR3 protein: CASNQRATGGPRTTDTQYF; CDR3 DNA: TGTGCCAGCAACCAAAGGGCAACGGGAGGGCCGCGGACGACAGATACGCAGTATTTT
D gene: NA; J gene: TRBJ1-1; V gene: TRBV6-2/TRBV6-3; clone size: NA; CDR3 protein: CASSSGGYTEAFF; CDR3 DNA: TGTGCCAGCAGTTCAGGAGGATACACTGAAGCTTTCTTT
D gene: NA; J gene: TRBJ2-7; V gene: TRBV3-1/TRBV3-2; clone size: NA; CDR3 protein: CASSRVVGEQYF; CDR3 DNA: TGTGCCAGCAGCCGAGTAGTTGGCGAGCAGTACTTC
D gene: NA; J gene: TRBJ2-1; V gene: TRBV28; clone size: NA; CDR3 protein: CASSPLQRTSYNEQFF; CDR3 DNA: TGTGCCAGCAGTCCTCTCCAGCGGACCTCCTACAATGAGCAGTTCTTC
D gene: NA; J gene: TRBJ2-1; V gene: TRBV29-1; clone size: NA; CDR3 protein: CSVSDSYNEQFF; CDR3 DNA: TGCAGCGTTTCAGACTCCTACAATGAGCAGTTCTTC
D gene: TRBD1; J gene: TRBJ1-1; V gene: TRBV11-3; clone size: NA; CDR3 protein: CASSDRRGIFTEAFF; CDR3 DNA: TGTGCCAGCAGCGACCGCAGGGGGATTTTCACTGAAGCTTTCTTT
D gene: TRBD1; J gene: TRBJ2-7; V gene: TRBV18; clone size: NA; CDR3 protein: CASSVQGAREQYF; CDR3 DNA: TGTGCCAGCTCTGTACAGGGGGCCCGCGAGCAGTACTTC
D gene: TRBD1; J gene: TRBJ1-1; V gene: TRBV27; clone size: NA; CDR3 protein: CASSATGGVGTEAFF; CDR3 DNA: TGTGCCAGCAGTGCGACAGGGGGCGTAGGGACTGAAGCTTTCTTT